This passage covers 30 T cell receptor beta chains from one sample sequenced in a study of OX40 agonist ivuxolimab in advanced cancers. Clones were sequenced by immunoSEQ multiplex PCR, and TCRdb holds only the in-frame ones, with some missing. The sample holds nearly 80,000 clones, roughly 87% seen once. The material was CD4+ or CD8+ T cells sorted from blood, obtained in a trial of the OX40 agonist ivuxolimab. Every receptor here comes from an adult with an advanced solid tumor such as melanoma, head and neck, liver or kidney cancer.

The genes are TRBV19 and TRBJ1-5; a possible D gene is TRBD1 (6 bases). The length of the CDR3 is 14 residues. The germline V and J ends were trimmed by 5 bases and 7 bases, with 15 bases remaining between them. Germline CDR1 reads LNHDA; CDR2 reads SQIVND (reference sequence). CDR3 sequence: CASSFGQGNQPQHF. In DNA, the CDR3 is TGTGCCAGTAGTTTCGGCCAGGGGAACCAGCCCCAGCATTTT. Drawing the rest from reference TRBV19 and TRBJ1-5, the complete variable domain is DGGITQSPKYLFRKEGQNVTLSCEQNLNHDAMYWYRQDPGQGLRLIYYSQIVNDFQKGDIAEGYSVSREKKESFPLTVTSAQKNPTAFYLCASSFGQGNQPQHFGDGTRLSIL.

The chain couples TRBV6-1 to TRBJ1-5, with D possibly matching TRBD1 (5 bases). V was shortened by 2 bases and J by 1 base, with 12 bases between the two germline ends. There are 16 residues in the CDR3. Germline CDR1 MNHNS, CDR2 SASEGT. CDR3 loop: CASSERPGLSNQPQHF. Here the CDR3 DNA reads TGTGCCAGCAGTGAAAGGCCAGGGCTAAGCAATCAGCCCCAGCATTTT.

This clone is a singleton in its sample. The J gene is TRBJ2-3, the V gene TRBV5-1; D gene unclear. The CDR3 is 14 residues long. Trimming removed 3 bases at V and 7 bases at J, with 15 bases between. CDR1 is SGHRS and CDR2 is YFSETQ in the germline V gene. In nucleotides, the CDR3 is TGCGCCAGCAGCTGGACCACCACTAATCATACGCAGTATTTT. Translated, it gives CASSWTTTNHTQYF.

This clone has just one count. This chain links TRBV15 with TRBJ2-3; no clear D gene. Per germline, CDR1 LNHNV and CDR2 YYDKDF (reference sequence). V shed 0 bases and J shed 2 bases, with 9 bases lying between them. The CDR3 runs 15 residues. CDR3: CATSRDVTPTDTQYF. In nucleotides, the CDR3 is TGTGCCACCAGCAGAGACGTGACTCCCACAGATACGCAGTATTTT.

The rearrangement links TRBV7-2 to TRBJ1-6, with TRBD1 matching over 8 bases. Germline V CDR1 and CDR2: SGHTA, FQGNSA. Germline trimming cut 1 base from V and 11 bases from J; bases unmatched to any gene: 10. The length of the CDR3 is 16 residues. In DNA form, the CDR3 reads TGTGCCAGCAGCTTAGGGACAGGGACGTCCAGGGCACCCCTCCACTTT. Translation: CASSLGTGTSRAPLHF.

V gene TRBV28 combines with J gene TRBJ1-6; 8 nucleotides line up with TRBD1. This CDR3 comprises 14 residues. Per the germline V gene, CDR1 is MDHEN and CDR2 is SYDVKM. V shed 5 bases and J 8 bases; nucleotides not matched to a gene: 5. The CDR3 is CASSPGTGHSPLHF. CDR3 nucleotides: TGTGCCAGCAGTCCGGGGACAGGCCATTCACCCCTCCACTTT.

J is TRBJ1-1 and V is TRBV6-6, with 7 positions matching TRBD1. The trim removed 5 bases at V and 4 bases at J, leaving 10 bases unmatched. The V gene's germline CDR1 is MNHNY and CDR2 SVGAGI (reference sequence). This CDR3 comprises 15 residues. The DNA for the CDR3 is TGTGCCAGCAGTCCTAATAGACAGGGAGGCACTGAAGCTTTCTTT. It codes for CASSPNRQGGTEAFF.

J is TRBJ1-1 and V is TRBV25-1; no reliable D call. The CDR3 spans 12 residues. Trimming cost V 7 bases and J 4 bases, with 10 bases left between them. The germline CDR1 and CDR2 sequences are MGHDK and SYGVNS. The CDR3 DNA is TGTGCCAGCATTGGAATCCGCACTGAAGCTTTCTTT. Translation: CASIGIRTEAFF.

V and J are TRBV7-9 and TRBJ2-5; weak D call: TRBD1 (7 bases). Germline V lookup: CDR1 SEHNR, CDR2 FQNEAQ (reference sequence). Trimming removed 5 bases at V and 5 bases at J, with 21 bases between. The CDR3 totals 16 residues. The CDR3 loop is CASSPQGGLEGETQYF. The CDR3 DNA reads TGTGCCAGCAGCCCCCAGGGGGGTCTGGAGGGGGAGACCCAGTACTTC.

This chain connects TRBV6-5 to TRBJ2-2; the D gene is possibly TRBD2 (6 bases). V was shortened by 4 bases and J by 4 bases, with 13 bases between the two germline ends. CDR1 and CDR2 (germline): MNHEY, SVGAGI. This CDR3 region has 15 residues. CDR3 nucleotides: TGTGCCAGCAGTTCCCAGGGAGGAGTCACCGGGGAGCTGTTTTTT. Translation gives CASSSQGGVTGELFF.

The V gene is TRBV9, the J gene TRBJ2-5; either TRBD1 or TRBD2 may supply D (5 bases each). CDR1 is SGDLS, CDR2 YYNGEE, per germline. V lost 5 bases to trimming and J lost 0 bases, with 11 bases between them. The CDR3 length is 14 residues. The chain's CDR3 is CASSRDPYQETQYF. The CDR3 DNA sequence: TGTGCCAGCAGTAGGGACCCGTACCAAGAGACCCAGTACTTC.

As for this clone: Other nucleotide sequences from this sample produce the same CDR3. The V call is TRBV11-3, the J call TRBJ2-3, with D perhaps matching TRBD1 (6 bases). V lost 5 bases, J lost 6 bases, and 6 bases lay in between. Germline CDR1 SGHNT, CDR2 YENEEA. The CDR3 loop spans 11 amino acids. The CDR3 loop is CASSQGDTQYF. The CDR3 DNA reads as TGTGCCAGCAGCCAGGGGGATACGCAGTATTTT.

This chain joins TRBV6-5 and TRBJ1-2; D possibly corresponds to TRBD1 (6 bases). The CDR3 is 14 residues long. The germline gives CDR1 MNHEY, CDR2 SVGAGI. The V gene lost 2 bases and the J gene lost 8 bases, with 15 bases spanning the gap. The CDR3 coding sequence is TGTGCCAGCAGTTACGGGTTACAGGGAGGGGGCTACACCTTC. It yields the protein CASSYGLQGGGYTF.

This clone has more than one count but fewer than ten. This chain uses TRBV1 with TRBJ1-5. TRBV1 is assigned pseudogene status. The CDR3 length is 16 residues. Written as DNA, the CDR3 is TGCACCAGCAGCCACGTGGAAGCCACGCTGGGACAGCCCCAGCATTTT. Protein: CTSSHVEATLGQPQHF.

The chain links TRBV6-5 to TRBJ2-1; possibly TRBD2 for D (5 bases). Deletions cut 5 bases from V and 4 bases from J, with 9 bases between. Germline V CDR1 and CDR2: MNHEY, SVGAGI. The CDR3 totals 13 residues. CDR3 region: CASSGLAYNEQFF. Here the CDR3 DNA reads TGTGCCAGCAGTGGACTGGCATACAATGAGCAGTTCTTC.

A remark on this clone: Lacking the conserved final phenylalanine or tryptophan, this CDR3 likely reflects a read error. The DNA is left out, because the CDR3 cannot be placed on it with certainty; the CDR3 is given as TCRdb lists it. This chain uses TRBV6-1 with TRBJ2-7; the DNA was not compared with TRBD1, the D call given in the table. 13 amino acids form the CDR3, both terminal residues included. The V gene's germline CDR1 is MNHNS and CDR2 SASEGT. CDR3 sequence: CASCPRDRVRVFY.

The chain joins TRBV19 to TRBJ2-4, with TRBD2 matching over 9 bases. Germline CDR1 and CDR2: LNHDA and SQIVND (reference sequence). The junction had 15 bases not matched to a gene; V was cut back by 5 bases and J by 7 bases. There are 17 residues in the CDR3. This chain's CDR3 is CASSPRPEAGGGNIQYF. DNA of the CDR3: TGTGCCAGTAGTCCAAGACCTGAAGCGGGGGGCGGGAACATTCAGTACTTC.

The rearrangement uses TRBV15 and TRBJ1-1; 8 bases are shared with TRBD1. Unmatched junction bases numbered 12, after V lost 5 bases and J lost 10 bases. This CDR3 comprises 14 residues. The germline V gene has CDR1 LNHNV and CDR2 YYDKDF (reference sequence). The CDR3 loop is CATSRVTGELRAFF. Written as DNA, the CDR3 is TGTGCCACCAGCCGAGTGACAGGGGAACTAAGAGCTTTCTTT.

The chain has TRBV6-5 and TRBJ2-5, with no clear D. The CDR3 is 14 residues long. The ends were cut back, 6 bases at V and 5 bases at J, with 16 bases in the middle. Germline V gene data show CDR1 as MNHEY and CDR2 as SVGAGI. The chain's CDR3 is CASRRDIAVETQYF. The DNA of the CDR3 is TGTGCCAGCAGGCGCGATATAGCAGTGGAGACCCAGTACTTC.

CDR3 nucleotides: TGCGCCAGCACTCCCTACAGGGGCTCTACGTCGAATGAGCAGTTCTTC. Protein: CASTPYRGSTSNEQFF. The V gene is TRBV10-1, the J gene TRBJ2-1; 7 nucleotides line up with TRBD1. Trimming at V came to 7 bases and at J to 7 bases, leaving 16 bases not matched to a gene. The CDR3 is made up of 16 amino acids. CDR1 and CDR2 from the germline V gene are WNHNN and SYGVQD (reference sequence).

CDR3 coding DNA: TGTGCCAGCACCGACAGGGGCCACTCACCCCTCCACTTT. Protein: CASTDRGHSPLHF. The chain is built from TRBV6-4 and TRBJ1-6, with 8 bases aligning to TRBD1. Germline V gene lookup returns CDR1 MRHNA and CDR2 SNTAGT. The CDR3 has 13 amino acids. V was pared by 7 bases and J by 10 bases, with 6 bases of the junction left unmatched.

The DNA of the CDR3 is TGTGCCAGCAGCTTGAGGGGCGAGCAGTACTTC. Translated: CASSLRGEQYF. The chain uses TRBV7-9 and TRBJ2-7; D possibly uses TRBD1 or TRBD2 (5 bases each). Trimming stripped 3 bases from V and 6 bases from J, with 6 bases between. Germline V CDR1 and CDR2: SEHNR, FQNEAQ (reference sequence). The CDR3 runs 11 residues.

The chain joins TRBV5-1 to TRBJ2-3; D possibly corresponds to TRBD2 (5 bases). This CDR3 comprises 17 residues. In germline, CDR1 is SGHRS, CDR2 YFSETQ. The V end was cut by 3 bases, the J end by 1 base, with 18 bases between. CDR3 sequence: CASSSAGRGLGTDTQYF. In DNA, the CDR3 is TGCGCCAGCAGCTCGGCAGGCCGAGGGTTGGGCACAGATACGCAGTATTTT.

The chain recombines TRBV5-1 with TRBJ2-1, with no clear D. Germline assignment: CDR1 SGHRS and CDR2 YFSETQ. The V and J ends lost 7 bases and 8 bases respectively, with 10 bases between them. CDR3 length: 11 residues. DNA of the CDR3: TGCGCCAGCGGAAACTGGGATGAGCAGTTCTTC. Amino acid sequence: CASGNWDEQFF.

The rearrangement joins TRBV6-6 to TRBJ2-5; 12 nucleotides match TRBD1. CDR1 MNHNY and CDR2 SVGAGI come from the germline V gene (reference sequence). The junction had 3 bases not matched to a gene; V was cut back by 0 bases and J by 4 bases. The CDR3 spans 16 residues. The DNA for the CDR3 is TGTGCCAGCAGTTACTCGGGACAGGGGGCGGGAGAGACCCAGTACTTC. It codes for CASSYSGQGAGETQYF.

This clone has only one observation. The chain carries TRBV5-1 and TRBJ1-3; D is possibly TRBD1 (5 bases). The CDR3 contains 16 residues. The germline V gene has CDR1 SGHRS and CDR2 YFSETQ. Trimming shortened V by 2 bases and J by 0 bases, and 12 bases separated the two germline ends. CDR3 nucleotide sequence: TGCGCCAGCAGCTTAAGTCCCGGGACCTCTGGAAACACCATATATTTT. Translating it yields CASSLSPGTSGNTIYF.

The J gene is TRBJ2-3, the V gene TRBV6-4, with 9 bases that match TRBD2. V was pared by 4 bases and J by 15 bases, with 11 bases of the junction left unmatched. This CDR3 has 13 amino acids. Germline V gene lookup returns CDR1 MRHNA and CDR2 SNTAGT. CDR3 nucleotides: TGTGCCAGCAGTGCCCCTGGCGGGGGGGCAAAATATTTT. Protein: CASSAPGGGAKYF.

The rearrangement joins TRBV11-2 to TRBJ1-1; D unresolved. Trimming shortened V by 2 bases and J by 5 bases, and 6 bases separated the two germline ends. Germline V gene data show CDR1 as SGHAT and CDR2 as FQNNGV. The CDR3 has 12 amino acids. DNA of the CDR3: TGTGCCAGCAGCTTAAAGCGGACTGAAGCTTTCTTT. Its translation is CASSLKRTEAFF.

The chain couples TRBV7-8 to TRBJ2-5, with 8 bases identical to TRBD2. Per the germline V gene, CDR1 is SGHVS and CDR2 is FQNEAQ. The CDR3 is 17 residues long. J lost 1 base, V lost 5 bases, and 12 bases had no gene match. The CDR3 nucleotides read TGTGCCAGCAGCCCCGGAAATAGCGGGGCCCCCCAAGAGACCCAGTACTTC. This sequence encodes CASSPGNSGAPQETQYF.

This clone was detected once. The V call is TRBV7-8, the J call TRBJ1-2; D remains ambiguous. The CDR3 sequence is 11 residues long. The germline V gene has CDR1 SGHVS and CDR2 FQNEAQ. The germline V and J ends were trimmed by 1 base and 10 bases, with 7 bases remaining between them. For the CDR3, the DNA is TGTGCCAGCAGCTTAGTGGGGTCCTACACCTTC. As protein: CASSLVGSYTF.